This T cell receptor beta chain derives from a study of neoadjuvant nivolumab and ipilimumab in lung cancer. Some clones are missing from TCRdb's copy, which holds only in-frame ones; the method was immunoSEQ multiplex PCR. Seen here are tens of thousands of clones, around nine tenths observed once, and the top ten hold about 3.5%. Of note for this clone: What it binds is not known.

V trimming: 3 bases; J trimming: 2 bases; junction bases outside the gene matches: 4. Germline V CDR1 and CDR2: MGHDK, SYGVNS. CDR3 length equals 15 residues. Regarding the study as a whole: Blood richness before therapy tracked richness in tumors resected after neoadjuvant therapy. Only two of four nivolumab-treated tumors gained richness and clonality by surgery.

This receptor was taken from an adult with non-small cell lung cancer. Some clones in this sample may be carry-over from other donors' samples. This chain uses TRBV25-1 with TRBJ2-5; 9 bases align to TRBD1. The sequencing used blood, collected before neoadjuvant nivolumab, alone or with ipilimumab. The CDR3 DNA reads TGTGCCAGCAGTGACGACAGGGGGGGACAAGAGACCCAGTACTTC. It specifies CASSDDRGGQETQYF. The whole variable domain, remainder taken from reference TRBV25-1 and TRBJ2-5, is EADIYQTPRYLVIGTGKKITLECSQTMGHDKMYWYQQDPGMELHLIHYSYGVNSTEKGDLSSESTVSRIRTEHFPLTLESARPSHTSQYLCASSDDRGGQETQYFGPGTRLLVL.